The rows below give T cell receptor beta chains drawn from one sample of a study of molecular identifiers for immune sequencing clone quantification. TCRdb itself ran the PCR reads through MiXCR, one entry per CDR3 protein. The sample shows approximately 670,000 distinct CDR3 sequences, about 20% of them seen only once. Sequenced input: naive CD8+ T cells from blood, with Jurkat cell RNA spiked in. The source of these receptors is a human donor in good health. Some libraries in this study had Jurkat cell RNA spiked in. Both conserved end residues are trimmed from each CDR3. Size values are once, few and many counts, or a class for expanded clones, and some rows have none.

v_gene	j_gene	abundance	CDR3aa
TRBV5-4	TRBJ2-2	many	ASSFALAGVYANTGELF
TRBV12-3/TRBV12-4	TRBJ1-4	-	AGSSWANEKLF
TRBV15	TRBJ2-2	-	ATVVGDANTGELF
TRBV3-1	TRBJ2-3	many	ASSQESGVGDTQY
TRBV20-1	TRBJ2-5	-	SALDSGLAGPLIGETQY
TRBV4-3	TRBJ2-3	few	ASSQDQLAGGPDTQY
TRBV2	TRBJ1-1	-	AGSDRGHLNTEAF
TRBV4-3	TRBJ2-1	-	ASSQDAGGAGDEQF
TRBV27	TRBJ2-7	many	ASSFNLGSEQY
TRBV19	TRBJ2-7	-	ASSIDLYGGRLEQY
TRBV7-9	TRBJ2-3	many	ASSLVAGDRDTQY
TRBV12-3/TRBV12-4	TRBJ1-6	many	ASTEAPNSPLH
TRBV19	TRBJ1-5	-	ASSIVWQDATH
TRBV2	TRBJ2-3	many	ASSEGSVAPGTQY
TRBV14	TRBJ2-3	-	ASSRETGVTDTQY
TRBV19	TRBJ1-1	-	ASSPLRATNTEAF
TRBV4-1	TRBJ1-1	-	ASSQVNTETF
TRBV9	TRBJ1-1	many	ASSVGRGAGTEAF